The clone carrying this T cell receptor beta chain was picked up a small number of times. No antigen is known for it. The record originates from a study of human T cells and chemical hapten exposure. Study-wide results and caveats: TCRs exceeding 1 in 1000 frequency stayed unchanged with DPC sensitization.

Time point reported: patch test 1, 2 weeks after DPC sensitization. Treatment specified: therapeutic diphenylcyclopropenone sensitization with weekly scalp DPC. In TCRdb, the RACE reads were re-called with MiXCR into one record per CDR3 protein. The sample has about 340,000 distinct CDR3 sequences, around 7% seen once. Germline CDR1 and CDR2: ENHRY and SYGVKD. Unmatched junction bases numbered 2, after V lost 2 bases and J lost 4 bases. CDR3 length equals 16 residues. The sequencing here drew on whole blood, taken in connection with sensitization to the hapten diphenylcyclopropenone (DPC). The rearrangement joins TRBV10-3 to TRBJ2-3, with 14 bases that match TRBD2. The TCR comes from a woman aged 18-29 years with alopecia areata. Some clones in this sample may be carry-over from other donors' samples. DNA for the CDR3: TGTGCCATCAGTGAGAGGGGACTAGCGGGAGCAGATACGCAGTATTTT. Protein: CAISERGLAGADTQYF.